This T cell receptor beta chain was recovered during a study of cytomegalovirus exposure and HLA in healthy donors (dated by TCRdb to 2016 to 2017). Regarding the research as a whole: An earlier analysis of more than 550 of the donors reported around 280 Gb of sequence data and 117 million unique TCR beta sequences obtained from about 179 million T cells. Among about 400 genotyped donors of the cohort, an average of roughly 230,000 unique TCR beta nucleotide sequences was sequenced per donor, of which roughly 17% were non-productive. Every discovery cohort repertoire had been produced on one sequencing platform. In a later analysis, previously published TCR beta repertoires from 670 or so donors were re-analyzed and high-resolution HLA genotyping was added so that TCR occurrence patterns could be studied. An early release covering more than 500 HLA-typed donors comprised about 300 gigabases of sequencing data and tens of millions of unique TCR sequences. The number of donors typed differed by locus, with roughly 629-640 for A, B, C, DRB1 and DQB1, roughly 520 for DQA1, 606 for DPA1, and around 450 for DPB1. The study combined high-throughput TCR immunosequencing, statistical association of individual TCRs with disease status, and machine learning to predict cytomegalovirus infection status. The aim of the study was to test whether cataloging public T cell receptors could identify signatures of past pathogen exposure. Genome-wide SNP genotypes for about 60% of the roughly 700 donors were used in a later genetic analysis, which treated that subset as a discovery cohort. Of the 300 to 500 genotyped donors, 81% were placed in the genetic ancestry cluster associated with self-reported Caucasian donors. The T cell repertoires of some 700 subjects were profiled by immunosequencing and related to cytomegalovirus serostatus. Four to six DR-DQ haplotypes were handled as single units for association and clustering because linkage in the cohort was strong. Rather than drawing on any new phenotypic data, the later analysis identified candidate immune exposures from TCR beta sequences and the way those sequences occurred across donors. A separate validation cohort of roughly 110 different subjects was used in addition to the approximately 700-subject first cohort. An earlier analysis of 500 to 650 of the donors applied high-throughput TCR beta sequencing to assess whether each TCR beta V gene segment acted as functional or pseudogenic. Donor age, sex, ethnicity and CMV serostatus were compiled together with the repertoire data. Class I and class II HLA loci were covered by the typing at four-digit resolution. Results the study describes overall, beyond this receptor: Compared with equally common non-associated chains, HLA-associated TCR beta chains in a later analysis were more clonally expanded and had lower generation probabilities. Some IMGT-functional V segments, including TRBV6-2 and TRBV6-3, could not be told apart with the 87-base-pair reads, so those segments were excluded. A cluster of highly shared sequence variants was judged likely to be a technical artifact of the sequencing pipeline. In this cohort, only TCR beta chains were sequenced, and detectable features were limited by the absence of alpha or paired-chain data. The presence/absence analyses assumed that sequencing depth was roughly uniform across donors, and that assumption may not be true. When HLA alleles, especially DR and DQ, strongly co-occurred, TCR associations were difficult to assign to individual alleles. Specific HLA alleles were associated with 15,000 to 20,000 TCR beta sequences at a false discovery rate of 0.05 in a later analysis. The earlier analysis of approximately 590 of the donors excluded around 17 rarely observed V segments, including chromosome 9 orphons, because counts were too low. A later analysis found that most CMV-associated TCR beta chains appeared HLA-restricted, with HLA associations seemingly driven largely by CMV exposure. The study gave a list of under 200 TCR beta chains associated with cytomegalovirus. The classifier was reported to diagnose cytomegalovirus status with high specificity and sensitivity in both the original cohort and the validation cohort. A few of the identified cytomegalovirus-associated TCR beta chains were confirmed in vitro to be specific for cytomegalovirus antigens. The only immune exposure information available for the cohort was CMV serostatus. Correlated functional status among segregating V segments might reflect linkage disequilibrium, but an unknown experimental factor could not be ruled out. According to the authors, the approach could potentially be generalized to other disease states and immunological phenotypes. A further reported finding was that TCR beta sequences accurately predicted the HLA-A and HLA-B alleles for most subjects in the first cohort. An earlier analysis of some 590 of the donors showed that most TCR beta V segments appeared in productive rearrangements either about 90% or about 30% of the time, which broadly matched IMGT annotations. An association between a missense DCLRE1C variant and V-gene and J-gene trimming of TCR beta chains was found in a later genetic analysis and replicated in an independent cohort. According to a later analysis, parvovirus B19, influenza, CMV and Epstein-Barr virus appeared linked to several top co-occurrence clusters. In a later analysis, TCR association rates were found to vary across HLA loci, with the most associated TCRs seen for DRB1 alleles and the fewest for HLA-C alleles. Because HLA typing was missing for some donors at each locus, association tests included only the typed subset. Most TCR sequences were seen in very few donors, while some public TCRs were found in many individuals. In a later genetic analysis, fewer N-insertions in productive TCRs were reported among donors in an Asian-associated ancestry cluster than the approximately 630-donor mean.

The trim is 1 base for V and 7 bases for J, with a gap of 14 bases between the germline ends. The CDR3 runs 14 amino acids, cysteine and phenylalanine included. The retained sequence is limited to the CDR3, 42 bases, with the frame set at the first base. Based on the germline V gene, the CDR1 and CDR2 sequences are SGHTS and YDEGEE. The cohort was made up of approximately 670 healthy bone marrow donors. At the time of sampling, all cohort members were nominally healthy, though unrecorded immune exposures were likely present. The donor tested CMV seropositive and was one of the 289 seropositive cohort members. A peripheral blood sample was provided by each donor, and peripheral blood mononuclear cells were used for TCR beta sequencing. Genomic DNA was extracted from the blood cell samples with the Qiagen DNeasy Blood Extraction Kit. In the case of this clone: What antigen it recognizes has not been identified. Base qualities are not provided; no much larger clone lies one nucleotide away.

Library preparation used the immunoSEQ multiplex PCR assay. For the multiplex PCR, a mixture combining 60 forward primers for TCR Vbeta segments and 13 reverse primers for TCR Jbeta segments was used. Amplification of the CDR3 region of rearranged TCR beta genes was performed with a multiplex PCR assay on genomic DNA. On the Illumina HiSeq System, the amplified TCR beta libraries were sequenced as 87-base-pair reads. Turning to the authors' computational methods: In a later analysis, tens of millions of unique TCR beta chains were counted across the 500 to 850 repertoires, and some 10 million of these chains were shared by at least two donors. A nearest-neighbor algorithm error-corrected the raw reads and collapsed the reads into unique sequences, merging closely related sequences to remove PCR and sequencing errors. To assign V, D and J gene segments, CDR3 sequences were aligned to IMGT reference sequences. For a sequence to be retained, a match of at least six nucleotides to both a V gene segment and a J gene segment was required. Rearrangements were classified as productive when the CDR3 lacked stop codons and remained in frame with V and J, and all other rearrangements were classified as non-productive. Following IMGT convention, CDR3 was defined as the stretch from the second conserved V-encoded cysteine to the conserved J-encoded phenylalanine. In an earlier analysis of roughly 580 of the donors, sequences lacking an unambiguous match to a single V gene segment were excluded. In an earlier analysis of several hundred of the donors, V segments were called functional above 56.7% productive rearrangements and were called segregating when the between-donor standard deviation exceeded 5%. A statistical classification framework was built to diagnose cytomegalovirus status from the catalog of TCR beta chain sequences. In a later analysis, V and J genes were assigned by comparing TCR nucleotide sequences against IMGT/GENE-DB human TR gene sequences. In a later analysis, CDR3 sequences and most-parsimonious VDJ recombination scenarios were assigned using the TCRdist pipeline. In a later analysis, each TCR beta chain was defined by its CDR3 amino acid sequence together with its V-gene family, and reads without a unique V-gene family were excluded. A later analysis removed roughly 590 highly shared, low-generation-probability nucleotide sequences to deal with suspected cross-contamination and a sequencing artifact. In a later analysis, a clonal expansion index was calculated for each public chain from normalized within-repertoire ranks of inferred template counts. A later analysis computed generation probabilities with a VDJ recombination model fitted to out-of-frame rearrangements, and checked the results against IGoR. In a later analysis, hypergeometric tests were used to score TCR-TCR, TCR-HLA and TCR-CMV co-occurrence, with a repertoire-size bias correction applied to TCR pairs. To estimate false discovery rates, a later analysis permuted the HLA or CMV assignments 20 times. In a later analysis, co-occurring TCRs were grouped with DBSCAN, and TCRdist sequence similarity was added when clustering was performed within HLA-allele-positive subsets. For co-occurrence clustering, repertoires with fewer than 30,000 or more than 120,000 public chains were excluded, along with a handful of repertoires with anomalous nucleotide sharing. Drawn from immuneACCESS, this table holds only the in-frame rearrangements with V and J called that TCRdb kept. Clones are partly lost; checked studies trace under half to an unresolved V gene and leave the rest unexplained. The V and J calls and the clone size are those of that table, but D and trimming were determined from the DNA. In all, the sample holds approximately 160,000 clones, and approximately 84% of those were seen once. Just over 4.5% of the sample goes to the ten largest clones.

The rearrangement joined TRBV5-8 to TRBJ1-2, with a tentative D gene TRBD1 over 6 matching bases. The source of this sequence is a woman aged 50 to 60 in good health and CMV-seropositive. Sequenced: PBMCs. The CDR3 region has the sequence CASSLTGRVGGYTF. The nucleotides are TGTGCCAGCAGCTTGACAGGGCGCGTGGGTGGCTACACCTTC.